This T cell receptor beta chain emerged from a study of post-analysis software for immune sequencing data. This clonotype was detected only a few times. Prepared TCR beta cDNA libraries contained unique molecular identifiers. In TCRdb, the PCR reads were re-called with MiXCR into one record per CDR3 protein. This table holds roughly 800,000 distinct CDR3 sequences, about 27% found once. The sequence derives from a girl between 5 and 17 years old with multiple sclerosis. Sequencing was carried out using blood.

The CDR3 loop is CASSQGIGRTGELFF. The CDR3 nucleotides are TGCGCCAGCAGCCAAGGAATTGGCAGAACCGGGGAGCTGTTTTTT. The V gene is TRBV4-1, the J gene TRBJ2-2; D is unresolved. The CDR3 contains 15 residues. Germline CDR1 MGHRA, CDR2 YSYEKL. V was pared by 1 base and J by 5 bases, with 11 bases between.